Each of the 6 T cell receptor beta chains below was sequenced from the same sample in a study of OX40 agonist ivuxolimab in advanced cancers. Libraries were prepared by immunoSEQ multiplex PCR; TCRdb keeps only in-frame clonotypes and omits some of them. In the table there are about 73,000 clones, approximately 86% of which are singletons. The material was CD4+ or CD8+ T cells sorted from blood, obtained in a trial of the OX40 agonist ivuxolimab. The source is an adult with an advanced solid tumor such as melanoma, head and neck, liver or kidney cancer.

V and J are TRBV2 and TRBJ1-6; no reliable D call. Germline values: CDR1 SNHLY, CDR2 FYNNEI. The CDR3 totals 16 residues. Trimming left V 4 bases short and J 10 bases short, with 20 bases between. The CDR3 sequence is CASSVGGRDFGSPLHF. The CDR3 bases are TGTGCCAGCAGTGTCGGTGGGAGAGATTTTGGGTCACCCCTCCACTTT.

V usage is TRBV7-3 and J usage is TRBJ1-5; D is ambiguous. The germline V and J ends were trimmed by 5 bases and 4 bases, with 18 bases remaining between them. The CDR3 has 16 residues. The V gene's germline CDR1 is SGHTA and CDR2 FQGTGA. The CDR3 DNA reads as TGTGCCAGCAGCCCTGAGGGTGAACGGGTTAATCAGCCCCAGCATTTT. Translated, it gives CASSPEGERVNQPQHF.

The V call is TRBV29-1, the J call TRBJ1-2; D remains unclear. CDR3 length equals 13 residues. Germline V CDR1 and CDR2: SQVTM, ANQGSEA. V lost 4 bases, J lost 4 bases, and 13 bases lay in between. Here the CDR3 DNA reads TGCAGCGTTGCGGATAGATCTGGCTATGGCTACACCTTC. Its translation: CSVADRSGYGYTF.

The sample holds one count of this clone. V usage is TRBV28 and J usage is TRBJ2-7; 9 bases match TRBD2. J lost 1 base, V lost 6 bases, and 7 bases had no gene match. CDR1 is MDHEN, CDR2 SYDVKM, per germline. The CDR3 contains 15 residues. The CDR3 protein is CASSPTSGGSYEQYF. The DNA for the CDR3 is TGTGCCAGCAGCCCGACTAGCGGAGGTTCCTACGAGCAGTACTTC.

This clone occurred once. The chain links TRBV19 to TRBJ1-5; D gene unclear. The germline gives CDR1 LNHDA, CDR2 SQIVND (reference sequence). Between the trimmed V and J ends, which lost 3 bases and 0 bases, there was a span of 18 bases. The CDR3 consists of 18 residues. CDR3 in amino acids: CASSIGTQGLSSNQPQHF. Here the CDR3 DNA reads TGTGCCAGTAGTATCGGTACTCAAGGGCTATCTAGCAATCAGCCCCAGCATTTT.

The chain carries TRBV7-9 and TRBJ1-4, with 9 bases identical to TRBD1. The germline V gene encodes CDR1 SEHNR and CDR2 FQNEAQ (reference sequence). Losses at the gene ends were 6 bases for V and 8 bases for J; bases not matched to a gene: 13. The CDR3 is made up of 16 amino acids. The CDR3 reads CASSLRVGTGYEKLFF. Written as DNA, the CDR3 is TGTGCCAGCAGTTTAAGGGTGGGGACAGGGTACGAAAAACTGTTTTTT.